This T cell receptor beta chain was sequenced during a study of regulatory T cells in long-lasting Graves disease. Construction of TCR beta libraries relied on iRepertoire HTBI primers and on Arm-PCR targeting CDR3 regions. MiXCR, applied by TCRdb to the multiplex PCR reads, yields one record per CDR3 protein. The table lists under 300,000 distinct CDR3 sequences, 20% to 25% of them singletons. For this clonotype: Its antigen is still unknown.

Stated time point: newly diagnosed GD, antithyroid drugs for less than 3 months. Following extraction of RNA from PBMCs, that RNA was used to make the TCR library. It was by American Thyroid Association guidelines that Graves' disease was diagnosed. This CDR3 region has 16 residues. The ends lost 1 base at V and 0 bases at J; junction bases unmatched: 0. Study observations and caveats: Compared with new cases, persistent Graves' patients showed reduced TCR diversity.

The sample in question was peripheral blood mononuclear cells (PBMCs), obtained at new diagnosis, from a patient treated with antithyroid drugs. This chain links TRBV12-3 or TRBV12-4 with TRBJ2-3, with TRBD2 identical over 11 bases. The sequence was obtained from a female donor with Graves disease. CDR3: CASSLVAGGSTDTQYF. The CDR3 nucleotides are TGTGCCAGCAGTTTAGTAGCGGGGGGGAGCACAGATACGCAGTATTTT.